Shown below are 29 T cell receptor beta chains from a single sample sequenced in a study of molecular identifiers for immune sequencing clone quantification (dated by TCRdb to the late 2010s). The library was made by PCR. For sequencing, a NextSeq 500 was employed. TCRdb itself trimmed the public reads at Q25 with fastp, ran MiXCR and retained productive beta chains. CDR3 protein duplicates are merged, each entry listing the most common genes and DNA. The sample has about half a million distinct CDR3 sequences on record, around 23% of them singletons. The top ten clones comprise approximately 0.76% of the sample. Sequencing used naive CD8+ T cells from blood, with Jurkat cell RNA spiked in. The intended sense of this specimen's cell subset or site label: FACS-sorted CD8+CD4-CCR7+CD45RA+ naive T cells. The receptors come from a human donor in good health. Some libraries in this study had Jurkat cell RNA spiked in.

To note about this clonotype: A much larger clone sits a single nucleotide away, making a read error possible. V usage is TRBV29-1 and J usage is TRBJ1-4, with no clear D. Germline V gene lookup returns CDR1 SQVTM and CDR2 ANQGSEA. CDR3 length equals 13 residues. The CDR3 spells CSVALVQNEELFF. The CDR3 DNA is TGCAGCGTTGCTTTGGTCCAGAATGAAGAACTGTTTTTT.

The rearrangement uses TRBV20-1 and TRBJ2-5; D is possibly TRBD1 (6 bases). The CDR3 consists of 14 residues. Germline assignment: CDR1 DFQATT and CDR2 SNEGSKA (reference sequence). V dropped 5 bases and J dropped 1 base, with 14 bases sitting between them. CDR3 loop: CSAEKQDSQETQYF. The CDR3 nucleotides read TGCAGTGCTGAAAAACAGGACAGCCAAGAGACCCAGTACTTC.

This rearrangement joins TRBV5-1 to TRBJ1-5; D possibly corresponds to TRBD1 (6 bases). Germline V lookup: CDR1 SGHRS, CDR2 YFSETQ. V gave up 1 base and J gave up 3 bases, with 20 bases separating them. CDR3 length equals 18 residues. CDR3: CASSLNPVRGTINQPQHF. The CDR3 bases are TGCGCCAGCAGCTTGAACCCTGTTAGAGGGACAATCAATCAGCCCCAGCATTTT.

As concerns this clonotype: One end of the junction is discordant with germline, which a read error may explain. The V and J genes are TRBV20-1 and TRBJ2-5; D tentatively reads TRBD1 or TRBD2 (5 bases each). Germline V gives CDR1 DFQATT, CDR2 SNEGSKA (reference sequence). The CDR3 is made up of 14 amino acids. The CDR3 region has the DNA TGCAGTGCGGGCGACAGCCCCCGGGGAGAGACCCCGTACTTC. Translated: CSAGDSPRGETPYF.

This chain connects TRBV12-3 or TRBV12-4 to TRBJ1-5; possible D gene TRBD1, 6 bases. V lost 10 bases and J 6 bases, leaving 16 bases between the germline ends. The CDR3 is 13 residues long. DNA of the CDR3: TGTGCCACAAAGGACAGTAGTACTCAGCCCCAGCATTTT. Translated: CATKDSSTQPQHF.

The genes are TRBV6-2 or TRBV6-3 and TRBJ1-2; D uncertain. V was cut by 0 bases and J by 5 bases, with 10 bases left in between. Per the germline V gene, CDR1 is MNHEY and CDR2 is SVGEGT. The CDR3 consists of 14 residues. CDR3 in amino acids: CASSYSPREYGYTF. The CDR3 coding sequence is TGTGCCAGCAGTTACTCACCAAGAGAGTATGGCTACACCTTC.

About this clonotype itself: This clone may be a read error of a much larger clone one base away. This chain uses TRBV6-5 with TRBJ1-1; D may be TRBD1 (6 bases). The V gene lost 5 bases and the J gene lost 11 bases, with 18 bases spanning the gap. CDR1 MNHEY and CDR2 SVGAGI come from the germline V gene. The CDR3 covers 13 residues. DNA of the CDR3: TGTGCCAGCAGTCAGAGGGGGGGTATTGGGGCTTTCTTT. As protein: CASSQRGGIGAFF.

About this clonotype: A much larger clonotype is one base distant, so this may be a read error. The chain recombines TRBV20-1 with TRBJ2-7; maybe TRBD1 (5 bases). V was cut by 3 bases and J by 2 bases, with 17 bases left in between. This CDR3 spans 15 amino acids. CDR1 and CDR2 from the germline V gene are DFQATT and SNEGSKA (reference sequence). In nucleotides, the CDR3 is TGCAGTGCTAGTTTGGAGTGGGGCGCTCCCTACGAGCAGTACTTC. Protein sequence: CSASLEWGAPYEQYF.

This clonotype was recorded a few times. This CDR3 is CASSEWGSYNSPLHF. The CDR3, as DNA: TGTGCCAGCAGTGAGTGGGGCTCCTATAATTCACCCCTCCACTTT. The genes are TRBV6-4 and TRBJ1-6; D gene ambiguous. In germline, CDR1 is MRHNA, CDR2 SNTAGT. With 3 bases removed from V and 0 bases from J, the gap between germline ends came to 6 bases. This CDR3 has 15 amino acids.

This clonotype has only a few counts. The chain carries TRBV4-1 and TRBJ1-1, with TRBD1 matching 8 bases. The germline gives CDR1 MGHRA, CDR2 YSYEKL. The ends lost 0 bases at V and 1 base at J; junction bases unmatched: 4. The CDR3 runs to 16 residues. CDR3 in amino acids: CASSQDVGQGNTEAFF. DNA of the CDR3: TGCGCCAGCAGCCAAGATGTTGGACAGGGGAACACTGAAGCTTTCTTT.

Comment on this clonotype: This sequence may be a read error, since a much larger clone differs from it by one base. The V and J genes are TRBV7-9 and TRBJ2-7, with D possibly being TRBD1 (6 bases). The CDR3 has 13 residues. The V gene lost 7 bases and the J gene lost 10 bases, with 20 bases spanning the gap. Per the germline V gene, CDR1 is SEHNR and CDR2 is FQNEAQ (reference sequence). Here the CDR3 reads CASIWTAGWGQYF. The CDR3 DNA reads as TGTGCCAGCATCTGGACAGCCGGTTGGGGCCAGTACTTC.

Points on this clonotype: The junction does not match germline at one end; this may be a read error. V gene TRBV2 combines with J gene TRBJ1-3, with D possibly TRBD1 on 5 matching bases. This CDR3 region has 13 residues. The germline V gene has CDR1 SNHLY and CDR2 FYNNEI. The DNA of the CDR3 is TGTGCCAGCAGTGGCAGGGCTGGAATCACCATATATTTT. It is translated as CASSGRAGITIYF.

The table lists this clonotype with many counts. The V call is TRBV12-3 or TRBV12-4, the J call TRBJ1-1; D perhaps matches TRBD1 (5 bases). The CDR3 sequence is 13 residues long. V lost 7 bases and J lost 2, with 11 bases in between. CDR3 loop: CASIPGYNTEAFF. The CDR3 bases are TGTGCCAGCATCCCAGGGTACAACACTGAAGCTTTCTTT.

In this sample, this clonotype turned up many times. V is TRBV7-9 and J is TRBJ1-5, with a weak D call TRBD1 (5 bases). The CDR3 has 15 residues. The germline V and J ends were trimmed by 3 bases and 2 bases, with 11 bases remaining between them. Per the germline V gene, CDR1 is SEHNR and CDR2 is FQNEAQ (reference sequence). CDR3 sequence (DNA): TGTGCCAGCAGCTTTGGGGGAGTGGGCAATCAGCCCCAGCATTTT. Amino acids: CASSFGGVGNQPQHF. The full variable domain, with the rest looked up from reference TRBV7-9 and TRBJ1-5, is DTGVSQNPRHKITKRGQNVTFRCDPISEHNRLYWYRQTLGQGPEFLTYFQNEAQLEKSRLLSDRFSAERPKGSFSTLEIQRTEQGDSAMYLCASSFGGVGNQPQHFGDGTRLSIL.

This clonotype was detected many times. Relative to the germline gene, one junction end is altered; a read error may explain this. The CDR3 DNA reads TGTGCCAGCAGTGTAGCGGGAGTTAACACCGGGGAGCTGTTTTTT. As protein: CASSVAGVNTGELFF. This chain uses TRBV9 with TRBJ2-2; 9 bases match TRBD2. Germline-derived CDR1 and CDR2 are SGDLS and YYNGEE. There are 15 residues in the CDR3. The whole variable domain, filled in from reference TRBV9 and TRBJ2-2, reads DSGVTQTPKHLITATGQRVTLRCSPRSGDLSVYWYQQSLDQGLQFLIQYYNGEERAKGNILERFSAQQFPDLHSELNLSSLELGDSALYFCASSVAGVNTGELFFGEGSRLTVL.

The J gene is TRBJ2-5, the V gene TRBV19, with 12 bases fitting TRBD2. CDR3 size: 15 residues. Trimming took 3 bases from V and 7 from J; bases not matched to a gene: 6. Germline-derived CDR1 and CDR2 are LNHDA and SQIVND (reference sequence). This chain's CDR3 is CASSIQTSGRGTQYF. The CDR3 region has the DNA TGTGCCAGTAGTATTCAGACTAGCGGGAGAGGGACCCAGTACTTC. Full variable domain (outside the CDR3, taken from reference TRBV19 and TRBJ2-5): DGGITQSPKYLFRKEGQNVTLSCEQNLNHDAMYWYRQDPGQGLRLIYYSQIVNDFQKGDIAEGYSVSREKKESFPLTVTSAQKNPTAFYLCASSIQTSGRGTQYFGPGTRLLVL.

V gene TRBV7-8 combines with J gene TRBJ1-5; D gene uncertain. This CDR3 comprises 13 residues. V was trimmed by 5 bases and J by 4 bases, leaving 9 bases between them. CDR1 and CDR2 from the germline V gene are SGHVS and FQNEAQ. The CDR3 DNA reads TGTGCCAGCAGCCCTGGCCGGAATCAGCCCCAGCATTTT. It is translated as CASSPGRNQPQHF.

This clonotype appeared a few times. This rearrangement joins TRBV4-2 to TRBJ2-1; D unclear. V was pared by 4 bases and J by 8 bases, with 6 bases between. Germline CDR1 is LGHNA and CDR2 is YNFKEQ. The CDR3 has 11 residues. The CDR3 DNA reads TGTGCCAGCAGCCTTCAGGATGAGCAGTTCTTC. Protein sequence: CASSLQDEQFF.

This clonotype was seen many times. The CDR3 DNA reads TGTGCCAGCAGCTTAGGTCTAGCGGGAGGCAATGAGCAGTTCTTC. Amino acids: CASSLGLAGGNEQFF. V usage is TRBV7-2 and J usage is TRBJ2-1; TRBD2 aligns across 11 bases. Germline V gene lookup returns CDR1 SGHTA and CDR2 FQGNSA. CDR3 length: 15 amino acids. The trim removed 1 base at V and 6 bases at J, leaving 2 bases unmatched.

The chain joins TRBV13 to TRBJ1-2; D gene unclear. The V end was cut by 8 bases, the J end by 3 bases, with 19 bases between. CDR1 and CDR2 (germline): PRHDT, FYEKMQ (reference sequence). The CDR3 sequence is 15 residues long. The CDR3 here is CASGNTERSYYGYTF. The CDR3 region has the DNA TGTGCCAGCGGCAACACGGAAAGGTCCTACTATGGCTACACCTTC.

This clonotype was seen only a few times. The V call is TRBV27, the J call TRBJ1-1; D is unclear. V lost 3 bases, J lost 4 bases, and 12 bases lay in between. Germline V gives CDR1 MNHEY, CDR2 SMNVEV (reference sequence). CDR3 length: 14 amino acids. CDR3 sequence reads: CASSLLGYSTEAFF. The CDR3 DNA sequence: TGTGCCAGCAGTTTGCTGGGATACTCCACTGAAGCTTTCTTT.

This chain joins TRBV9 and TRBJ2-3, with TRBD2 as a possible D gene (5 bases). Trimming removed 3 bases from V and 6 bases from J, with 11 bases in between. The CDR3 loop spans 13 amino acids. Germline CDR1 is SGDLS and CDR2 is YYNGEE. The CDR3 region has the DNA TGTGCCAGCAGCGCGGCTAGCCTTGATACGCAGTATTTT. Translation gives CASSAASLDTQYF.

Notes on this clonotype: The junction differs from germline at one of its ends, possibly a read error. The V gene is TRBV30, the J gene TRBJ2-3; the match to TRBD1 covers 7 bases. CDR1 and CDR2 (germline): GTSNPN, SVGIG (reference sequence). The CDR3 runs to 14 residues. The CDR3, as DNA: TGTGCCTGGAGTGTACAGGGGTTCCCAGATATGCAGTATTTT. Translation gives CAWSVQGFPDMQYF. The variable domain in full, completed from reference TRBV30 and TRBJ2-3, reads SQTIHQWPATLVQPVGSPLSLECTVEGTSNPNLYWYRQAAGRGLQLLFYSVGIGQISSEVPQNLSASRPQDRQFILSSKKLLLSDSGFYLCAWSVQGFPDMQYFGPGTRLTVL.

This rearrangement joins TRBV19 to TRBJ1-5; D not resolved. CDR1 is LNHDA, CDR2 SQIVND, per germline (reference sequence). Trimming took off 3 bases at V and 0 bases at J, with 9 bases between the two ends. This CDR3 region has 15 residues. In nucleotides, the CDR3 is TGTGCCAGTAGTATCACGAATTATAGCAATCAGCCCCAGCATTTT. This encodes CASSITNYSNQPQHF.

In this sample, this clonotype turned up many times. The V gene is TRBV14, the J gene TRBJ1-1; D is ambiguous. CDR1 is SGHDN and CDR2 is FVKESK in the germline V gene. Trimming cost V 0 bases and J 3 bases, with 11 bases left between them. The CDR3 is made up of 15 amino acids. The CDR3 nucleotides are TGTGCCAGCAGCCAAGATGGGGTCTGGTACACTGAAGCTTTCTTT. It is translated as CASSQDGVWYTEAFF.

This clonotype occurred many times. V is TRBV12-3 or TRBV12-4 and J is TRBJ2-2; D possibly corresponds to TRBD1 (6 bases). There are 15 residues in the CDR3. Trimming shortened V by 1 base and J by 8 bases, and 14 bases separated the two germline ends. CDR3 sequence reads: CASSLDEQGNGELFF. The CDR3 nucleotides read TGTGCCAGCAGTTTAGACGAACAGGGAAATGGGGAGCTGTTTTTT.

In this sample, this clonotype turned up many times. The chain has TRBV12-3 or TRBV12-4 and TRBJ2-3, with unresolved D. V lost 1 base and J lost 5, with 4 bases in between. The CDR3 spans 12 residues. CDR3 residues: CASSLGVDTQYF. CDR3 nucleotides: TGTGCCAGCAGTTTAGGTGTAGATACGCAGTATTTT.

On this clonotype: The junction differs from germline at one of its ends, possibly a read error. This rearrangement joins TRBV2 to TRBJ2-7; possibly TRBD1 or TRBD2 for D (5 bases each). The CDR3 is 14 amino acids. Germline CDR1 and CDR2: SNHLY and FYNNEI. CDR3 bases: TGTGCCAGCAGTGACTGGGACGGGTCCTACGGGCAGTACTTC. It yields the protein CASSDWDGSYGQYF.

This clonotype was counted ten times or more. The CDR3, as DNA: TGTGCCAGCCGCGGCCCGGAGGCCTACGAGCAGTACTTC. Its translation: CASRGPEAYEQYF. This chain connects TRBV12-3 or TRBV12-4 to TRBJ2-7, with D possibly being TRBD2 (5 bases). V shed 8 bases and J shed 2 bases, with 13 bases lying between them. The length of the CDR3 is 13 residues.